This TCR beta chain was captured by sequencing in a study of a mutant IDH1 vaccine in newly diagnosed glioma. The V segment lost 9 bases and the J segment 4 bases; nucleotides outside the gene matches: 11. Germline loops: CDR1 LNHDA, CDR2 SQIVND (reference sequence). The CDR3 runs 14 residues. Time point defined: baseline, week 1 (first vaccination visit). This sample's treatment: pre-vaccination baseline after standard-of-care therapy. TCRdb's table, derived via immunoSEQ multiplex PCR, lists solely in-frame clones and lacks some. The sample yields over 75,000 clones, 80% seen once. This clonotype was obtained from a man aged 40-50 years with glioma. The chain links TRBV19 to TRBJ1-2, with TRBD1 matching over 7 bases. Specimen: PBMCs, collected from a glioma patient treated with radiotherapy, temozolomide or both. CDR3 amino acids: CASKDRTTSYGYTF. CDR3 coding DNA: TGTGCCAGCAAGGACAGGACCACCTCCTATGGCTACACCTTC.